This TCR beta chain was documented in a study of Tregs in tolerant kidney transplant recipients. Study information: Recipients received nonmyeloablative bone marrow transplants from related graft donors, with transient mixed chimerism.

The V gene lost 3 bases and the J gene lost 4 bases, with 12 bases spanning the gap. There are 14 residues in the CDR3. The germline CDR1 and CDR2 sequences are ENHRY and SYGVKD. Clones were read by immunoSEQ multiplex PCR, and TCRdb kept only the in-frame ones, dropping some. This table holds 85,000 to 100,000 clones, over 85% found once. Here the sequenced sample was CD4+ T cells from blood, taken before the transplant. The source of this sequence is a human donor who received a combined kidney and bone marrow transplant. The chain uses TRBV10-3 and TRBJ2-5, with D unresolved. The CDR3 reads CAISDAQPPETQYF. Here the CDR3 DNA reads TGTGCCATCAGTGATGCACAGCCACCAGAGACCCAGTACTTC.